This paragraph covers one T cell receptor (beta chain) sequence. The data originate from a study of shared clonotypes between healthy human individuals. Germline V gives CDR1 SGHKS, CDR2 YYEKEE (reference sequence). The CDR3 runs to 18 residues. V was clipped by 3 bases and J by 4 bases; unmatched bases: 15. The naive CD8 subset, CD45RO-negative cells positively selected for CCR7, excluded terminally differentiated effector memory CD45RA+ cells. Assay: immunoSEQ multiplex PCR; the TCRdb copy retains only in-frame clones and omits some. The repertoire holds about 2.2 million clones, with roughly 95% as singletons.

The sample comprised naive CD8+ T cells from PBMCs. The J gene is TRBJ2-3, the V gene TRBV5-5; 9 positions agree with TRBD2. This receptor was taken from a man between 18 and 29 years old in good health. Some clones in this sample may be carry-over from other donors' samples. Here the CDR3 DNA reads TGTGCCAGCAGCTACCTTGGGACTAGCAGAGGGGACCCAGATACGCAGTATTTT. Encoded protein: CASSYLGTSRGDPDTQYF.